This TCR beta chain was identified in a study of human T cells and chemical hapten exposure. For the study at large: The patch tests put 0.01% DPC on the skin of the upper back and were read 6 days later.

Individual cDNA molecules each carried unique molecular identifiers attached by the library. Using its own MiXCR run on the RACE reads, TCRdb lists one record per CDR3 protein. The table lists 150,000 to 200,000 distinct CDR3 sequences, about 14% of them singletons. Ten or more counts support this clonotype. As for time point: patch test 1, 2 weeks after DPC sensitization. Sample treatment: therapeutic diphenylcyclopropenone sensitization with weekly scalp DPC. Alopecia patients, 18 to 70 years old and DPC-suitable, served as donors. This CDR3 is 12 amino acids long. Germline-derived CDR1 and CDR2 are KGHSH and LQKENI. Trimming took off 1 base at V and 8 bases at J, with 6 bases between the two ends.

The material sequenced was whole blood, taken in connection with sensitization to the hapten diphenylcyclopropenone (DPC). This TCR was sampled from a woman between 25 and 40 years old with alopecia areata. Some clones in this sample may be carry-over from other donors' samples. The chain links TRBV18 to TRBJ2-1, with D tentatively TRBD1 (5 bases). The CDR3 bases are TGTGCCAGCTCACCACTAGGGGATGAGCAGTTCTTC. Amino acids: CASSPLGDEQFF. The full variable domain, completed using reference TRBV18 and TRBJ2-1, is NAGVMQNPRHLVRRRGQEARLRCSPMKGHSHVYWYRQLPEEGLKFMVYLQKENIIDESGMPKERFSAEFPKEGPSILRIQQVVRGDSAAYFCASSPLGDEQFFGPGTRLTVL.